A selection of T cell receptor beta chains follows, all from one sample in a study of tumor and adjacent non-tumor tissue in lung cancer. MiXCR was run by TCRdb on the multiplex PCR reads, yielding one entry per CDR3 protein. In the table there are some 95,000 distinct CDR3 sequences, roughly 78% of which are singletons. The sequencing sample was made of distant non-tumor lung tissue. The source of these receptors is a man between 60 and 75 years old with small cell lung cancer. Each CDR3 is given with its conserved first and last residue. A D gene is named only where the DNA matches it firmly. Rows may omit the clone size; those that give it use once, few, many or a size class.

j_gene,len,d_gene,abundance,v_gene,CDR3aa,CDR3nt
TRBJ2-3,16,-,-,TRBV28,CASSSDGENVADTQYF,TGTGCCAGCAGCTCGGACGGGGAGAATGTGGCAGATACGCAGTATTTT
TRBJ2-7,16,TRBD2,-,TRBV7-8,CARSSPGDGGTYEQYF,TGTGCCAGGAGCTCGCCCGGGGACGGGGGGACCTACGAGCAGTACTTC
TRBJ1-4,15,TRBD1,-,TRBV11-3,CARVSEGQGPEKLFF,TGTGCCAGAGTATCTGAAGGACAGGGACCTGAAAAACTGTTTTTT
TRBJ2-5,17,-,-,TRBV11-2,CASSLGVLGGQGEAQYF,TGTGCCAGCAGCTTAGGGGTCCTCGGAGGGCAGGGGGAGGCCCAGTACTTC
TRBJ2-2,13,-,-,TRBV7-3,CASSSWGTGELFF,TGTGCCAGTAGTAGCTGGGGCACCGGGGAGCTGTTTTTT
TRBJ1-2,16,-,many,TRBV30,CAWTKPQGPTGDGYTF,TGTGCCTGGACGAAACCACAGGGCCCGACCGGGGATGGCTACACCTTC
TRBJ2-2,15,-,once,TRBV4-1,CASSLADSNTGDLFF,TGCGCCAGCAGCTTAGCGGACTCGAACACCGGGGACCTGTTTTTT
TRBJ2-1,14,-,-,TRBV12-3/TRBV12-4,CASSTSTPYNEQLF,-
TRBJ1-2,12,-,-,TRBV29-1,CSLERGNYGYTF,TGCAGCCTCGAGCGAGGGAACTATGGCTACACCTTC
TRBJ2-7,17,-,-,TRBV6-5,CASSPMPPHGGSYEQYF,TGTGCCAGCAGCCCGATGCCACCACACGGCGGGTCCTACGAGCAGTACTTC
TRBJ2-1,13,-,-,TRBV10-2,CARCEIGQGGQFF,TGCGCCAGGTGCGAGATTGGCCAGGGTGGGCAGTTCTTC
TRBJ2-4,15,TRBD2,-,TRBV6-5,CASSFAGGSADIQYF,TGTGCCAGCAGTTTTGCGGGAGGGTCGGCGGACATTCAGTACTTC
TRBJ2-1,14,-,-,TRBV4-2,CVSSQASGNNEQFF,TGTGTCAGCAGCCAAGCATCAGGGAACAATGAGCAGTTCTTC
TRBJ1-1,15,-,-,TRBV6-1,CASSVYAEGPTEALF,TGTGCCAGCAGTGTCTACGCAGAGGGGCCCACTGAAGCTCTCTTC
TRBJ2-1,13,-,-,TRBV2,CANVRDGNNEQFF,TGTGCCAACGTGAGGGATGGAAACAATGAGCAGTTCTTC
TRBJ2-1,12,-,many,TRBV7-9,CASSLEGNEQFF,TGTGCCAGCAGCTTAGAGGGCAATGAGCAGTTCTTC
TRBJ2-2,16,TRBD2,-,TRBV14,CASNQWGLPDSGELFF,TGTGCCAGCAACCAATGGGGACTACCTGACAGCGGGGAGCTTTTTTTT
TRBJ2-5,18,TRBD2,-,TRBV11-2,CASNPPARTRGAQETQYF,TGTGCTAGCAACCCGCCGGCCAGGACTAGGGGAGCACAAGAGACCCAGTACTTC
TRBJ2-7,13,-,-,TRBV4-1,CASSFDKLYEQCF,TGCGCCAGTAGTTTCGACAAACTCTACGAGCAGTGCTTC
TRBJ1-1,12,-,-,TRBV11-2,CASNLVRGDAFF,TGTGCCAGCAACTTAGTCAGAGGGGATGCTTTCTTT
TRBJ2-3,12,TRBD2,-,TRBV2,CASRGGGDTQYF,TGTGCCAGCAGGGGGGGGGGAGATACGCAGTATTTT
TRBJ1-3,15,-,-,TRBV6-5,CTSTSTGPSGNTIYF,TGTACCAGCACCAGCACGGGACCATCTGGAAACACCATATATTTT
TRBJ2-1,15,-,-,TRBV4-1,CASMVGLSGNNEQFF,TGCGCCAGCATGGTTGGACTATCGGGAAACAATGAGCAGTTCTTC
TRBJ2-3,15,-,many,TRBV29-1,CSVDRRTGASDTQYF,TGCAGCGTTGACCGGAGGACCGGGGCATCAGATACGCAGTATTTT
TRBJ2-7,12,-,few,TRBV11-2,CASSSAYGEQYF,TGTGCCAGCAGCTCGGCCTATGGTGAGCAGTACTTC
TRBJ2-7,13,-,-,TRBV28,CAGSLRGLYEQYF,TGTGCAGGCAGTTTAAGAGGGCTCTACGAGCAGTACTTC
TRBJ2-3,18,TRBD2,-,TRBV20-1,CSASGLAGAGIMTDRQYF,TGCAGTGCTAGCGGACTAGCGGGAGCAGGCATTATGACAGATAGGCAGTATTTT
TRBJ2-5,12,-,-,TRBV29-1,CSAGRTGETQYF,TGCAGCGCCGGGAGGACAGGCGAGACCCAATACTTC
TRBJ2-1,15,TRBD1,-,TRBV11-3,CAGSPKNRGYNEQFF,TGTGCCGGTAGTCCGAAAAACAGGGGTTACAATGAGCAGTTCTTC
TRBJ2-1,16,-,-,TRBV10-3,CAISGPTGGGDNDQFF,TGTGCCATCAGTGGGCCTACTGGTGGCGGCGACAATGATCAGTTCTTC
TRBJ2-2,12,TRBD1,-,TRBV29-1,CSVIQGIWELFF,TGCAGCGTGATACAGGGGATCTGGGAGCTGTTTTTT
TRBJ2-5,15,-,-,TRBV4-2,CANNHAGLAQETQYF,TGTGCCAACAACCATGCGGGACTCGCTCAAGAGACCCAGTACTTC
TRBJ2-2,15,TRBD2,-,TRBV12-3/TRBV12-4,CVALAGPSGARELFF,TGTGTCGCGTTAGCCGGGCCCAGCGGGGCCAGGGAACTGTTTTTT
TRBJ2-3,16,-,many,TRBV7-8,CASSLAGIASTDTQYF,TGTGCCAGCAGCTTAGCGGGTATTGCTAGCACAGATACGCAGTATTTT
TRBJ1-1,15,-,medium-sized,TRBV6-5,CASRTPGRMNTEAFF,TGTGCCAGCAGGACCCCGGGACGGATGAACACTGAAGCTTTCTTT
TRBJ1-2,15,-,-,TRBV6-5,CASSYSVGWDYGYTF,TGTGCCAGCAGTTATTCAGTAGGGTGGGACTATGGCTACACCTTC
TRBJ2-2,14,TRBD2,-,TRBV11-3,CDIPASGDSRELFF,TGTGACATCCCGGCTAGCGGGGATAGCCGGGAGCTGTTTTTT
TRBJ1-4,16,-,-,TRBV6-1,CTSSVNRDGSNEKLFF,TGTACCAGCAGCGTAAATCGGGACGGGAGTAATGAAAAATTGTTTTTT
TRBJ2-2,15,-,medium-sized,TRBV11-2,CASSFIRLDTGELFF,TGTGCCAGCAGCTTTATTCGACTGGACACCGGGGAGCTGTTTTTT
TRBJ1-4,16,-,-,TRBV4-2,CASSQAEHTTSEKLFF,TGTGCCAGCAGCCAAGCCGAGCACACAACTAGTGAAAAATTGTTTTTT
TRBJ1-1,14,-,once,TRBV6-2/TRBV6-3,CASSCPYGNTEAFF,TGTGCCAGCAGTTGCCCCTACGGGAACACTGAAGCTTTCTTT
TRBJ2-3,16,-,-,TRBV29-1,CSVEDRYRVLFDTHYF,TGCAGTGTTGAAGATCGGTACAGGGTTCTTTTTGATACGCACTATTTT
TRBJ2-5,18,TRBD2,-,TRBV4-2,CVSSQDLSGGRAQETQYF,TGTGTCAGCAGCCAAGACCTTTCGGGGGGGAGGGCCCAAGAGACCCAGTACTTC
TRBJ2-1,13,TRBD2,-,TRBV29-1,CSRQGLAGNEQFF,TGCAGCCGCCAGGGACTAGCGGGCAATGAGCAGTTCTTT
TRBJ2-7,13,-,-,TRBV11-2,CTSSPRLGYEQYF,TGTACCAGCAGCCCGAGACTAGGGTACGAGCAGTACTTC
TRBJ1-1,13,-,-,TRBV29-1,CSVEEHQRDEAFF,TGCAGCGTTGAAGAACACCAACGAGATGAAGCTTTCTTT
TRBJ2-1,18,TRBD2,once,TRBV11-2,CASILGVAGGYYYNGQFF,TGTGCCAGCATCTTAGGAGTAGCGGGAGGCTACTATTATAATGGGCAGTTCTTC
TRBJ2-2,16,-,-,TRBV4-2,CASSLDLRANTWELLF,TGTGCCAGCAGCCTAGATCTCAGGGCGAACACCTGGGAGCTGCTTTTT
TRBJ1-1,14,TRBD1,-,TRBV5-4,CASGHGQGAAEAFF,TGTGCCAGCGGCCATGGACAGGGGGCTGCTGAGGCTTTCTTT
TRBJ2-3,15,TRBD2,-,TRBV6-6,CSSRTLALGIMALYF,TGTTCCAGCAGAACACTAGCGTTAGGAATTATGGCGCTGTATTTT
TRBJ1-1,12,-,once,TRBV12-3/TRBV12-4,CASSLAGNEGFF,TGTGCCAGCAGTTTGGCGGGTAATGAAGGTTTCTTT
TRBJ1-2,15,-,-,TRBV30,CAWNVQFLGNYGYTF,TGTGCCTGGAATGTTCAATTTTTGGGGAACTATGGCTACACCTTC